A selection of T cell receptor beta chains follows, all from one sample in a study of CD8 T cells in ankylosing spondylitis. TCRdb re-derived calls from the 5' RACE reads in MiXCR, one entry per CDR3 protein. The data contain a few hundred thousand distinct CDR3 sequences, roughly 6.6% of them singletons. Sequencing was performed on blood, either unsorted or a sorted T cell fraction (not recorded which). The receptor source for this set is a male donor with ankylosing spondylitis. Both conserved end residues are part of each CDR3. A D gene is named only where the DNA matches it firmly. The size of a clone is reported for some rows only, either as once, few or many, or as a class for expanded clones.

13	many	TRBJ2-7	-	TRBV29-1	CSVEERSSYEQYF	TGCAGCGTTGAAGAGCGGAGCTCCTACGAGCAGTACTTC
12	-	TRBJ2-7	-	TRBV7-9	CASSPSSWEQYF	TGTGCCAGCAGTCCTTCCAGTTGGGAGCAGTACTTC
14	many	TRBJ2-7	TRBD2	TRBV7-9	CASSFVGEGNEQYF	TGTGCCAGCAGCTTCGTTGGGGAGGGGAACGAGCAGTACTTC
17	many	TRBJ2-5	-	TRBV27	CASSPLPFSGVEETQYF	TGTGCCAGCAGTCCCCTCCCCTTCAGCGGAGTGGAAGAGACCCAGTACTTC
15	few	TRBJ2-3	TRBD2	TRBV7-6	CASSHLAGGTDTQYF	TGTGCCAGCAGCCATCTAGCGGGGGGGACGGATACGCAGTATTTT
14	many	TRBJ2-7	TRBD2	TRBV4-1	CASSLGEGRYEQYF	TGCGCCAGCAGCCTCGGGGAGGGGAGATACGAGCAGTACTTC
19	many	TRBJ2-7	-	TRBV2	CASSEAPGRAYRPYYEQYF	TGTGCCAGCAGTGAAGCGCCGGGCAGGGCTTACCGTCCGTACTACGAGCAGTACTTC
12	many	TRBJ1-2	-	TRBV29-1	CSVQGETTGYTF	TGCAGCGTCCAGGGCGAGACTACTGGCTACACCTTC
13	many	TRBJ2-3	-	TRBV4-2	CASSQESKDTQYF	TGTGCCAGCAGCCAAGAGTCGAAGGATACGCAGTATTTT
13	-	TRBJ2-7	TRBD1	TRBV30	CAWRAGGTYEQYF	TGTGCCTGGAGGGCAGGGGGCACCTACGAGCAGTACTTC
17	-	TRBJ2-1	TRBD2	TRBV7-9	CASSFPSGLSSYNEQFF	TGTGCCAGCAGCTTCCCTAGCGGGTTAAGCTCCTACAATGAGCAGTTCTTC
16	many	TRBJ1-5	TRBD1	TRBV9	CASSVGDRALSQPQHF	TGTGCCAGCAGCGTAGGGGACAGGGCGCTTAGTCAGCCCCAGCATTTT
13	many	TRBJ2-7	-	TRBV7-9	CASSSGWGYEQYF	TGTGCCAGCAGCTCAGGTTGGGGCTACGAGCAGTACTTC
14	many	TRBJ2-3	-	TRBV7-8	CASSPTQSTDTQYF	TGTGCCAGCAGCCCAACCCAATCGACAGATACGCAGTATTTT
14	many	TRBJ2-3	-	TRBV20-1	CSALGGPGGDTQYF	TGCAGTGCTCTCGGGGGGCCAGGGGGAGATACGCAGTATTTT
18	many	TRBJ1-1	-	TRBV12-3/TRBV12-4	CASTPRVGAGVWNTEAFF	TGTGCCAGCACCCCTAGGGTGGGGGCAGGGGTATGGAACACTGAAGCTTTCTTT
16	many	TRBJ2-4	-	TRBV5-1	CASSPGGRLAKNIQYF	TGCGCCAGCAGCCCTGGTGGCAGATTAGCCAAAAACATTCAGTACTTC
14	-	TRBJ1-1	-	TRBV4-3	CASSPIITGREAFF	TGCGCCAGCAGCCCCATTATAACGGGGAGGGAAGCTTTCTTT
17	many	TRBJ2-5	TRBD2	TRBV7-6	CASSLILAGGEQETQYF	TGTGCCAGCAGCTTAATCTTAGCGGGGGGGGAGCAAGAGACCCAGTACTTC
17	many	TRBJ2-1	-	TRBV25-1	CASSDQGGGRGANEQFF	TGTGCCAGCAGTGATCAGGGGGGCGGGAGAGGGGCCAATGAGCAGTTCTTC
16	few	TRBJ2-3	-	TRBV4-1	CASSQATLASTDTQYF	TGCGCCAGCAGCCAAGCCACGTTAGCTAGCACAGATACGCAGTATTTT
12	few	TRBJ2-1	-	TRBV27	CASSLDHNEQFF	TGTGCCAGCAGTTTGGATCACAATGAGCAGTTCTTC
16	few	TRBJ2-5	-	TRBV5-1	CASSFGRRDLQETQYF	TGCGCCAGCAGCTTCGGTAGGCGGGATCTCCAAGAGACCCAGTACTTC
15	many	TRBJ2-1	TRBD2	TRBV27	CASSPGTSGRNEQFF	TGTGCCAGCAGTCCCGGGACTAGCGGGAGAAATGAGCAGTTCTTC
14	few	TRBJ2-7	-	TRBV29-1	CSVEDLGTMDEQYF	TGCAGCGTTGAAGATCTTGGGACAATGGACGAGCAGTACTTC
17	many	TRBJ1-5	-	TRBV7-8	CASSLVAATYSNQPQHF	TGTGCCAGCAGCTTAGTGGCAGCAACCTATAGCAATCAGCCCCAGCATTTT
13	few	TRBJ2-7	TRBD1	TRBV11-1	CASSDRGGYEQYF	TGTGCCAGCAGCGACAGGGGTGGGTACGAGCAGTACTTC
14	many	TRBJ2-7	-	TRBV4-3	CASSQGLNSYEQYF	TGCGCCAGCAGCCAAGGACTGAACTCCTACGAGCAGTACTTC
16	many	TRBJ1-5	-	TRBV7-9	CASSRDEPSSNQPQHF	TGTGCCAGCAGCCGTGATGAGCCCAGTAGCAATCAGCCCCAGCATTTT
15	many	TRBJ1-1	TRBD1	TRBV4-2	CASSPSGQGGPEAFF	TGTGCCAGCAGCCCCTCGGGACAGGGCGGGCCTGAAGCTTTCTTT
15	few	TRBJ1-1	-	TRBV27	CTSSCRRRGNTEAFF	TGCACCAGCAGTTGCCGACGCAGGGGGAACACTGAAGCTTTCTTT
18	many	TRBJ2-5	TRBD1	TRBV4-2	CASSQDGGQGAILETQYF	TGTGCCAGCAGCCAAGATGGGGGACAGGGGGCCATTCTGGAGACCCAGTACTTC
16	many	TRBJ2-2	-	TRBV4-3	CASSHLGPSGAGELFF	TGCGCCAGCAGCCATCTGGGACCCTCGGGCGCCGGGGAGCTGTTTTTT
16	many	TRBJ1-3	-	TRBV4-3	CASSQVARVFPTTIYF	TGCGCCAGCAGCCAAGTAGCAAGGGTTTTCCCAACCACCATATATTTT
13	-	TRBJ2-2	-	TRBV7-8	CASSLLDGGELFF	TGTGCCAGCAGCTTATTGGATGGCGGGGAGCTGTTTTTT
13	few	TRBJ2-1	-	TRBV27	CASSWGAYNEQFF	TGTGCCAGCAGTTGGGGGGCCTACAATGAGCAGTTCTTC
10	many	TRBJ1-1	-	TRBV6-6	CASKDTEAFF	TGTGCCAGCAAGGACACTGAAGCTTTCTTT
16	few	TRBJ2-1	TRBD2	TRBV11-2	CASSYRQAGVVWEQFF	TGTGCCAGCAGCTACAGGCAAGCGGGAGTCGTCTGGGAGCAGTTCTTC
16	many	TRBJ2-1	TRBD2	TRBV28	CASSSASGISYNEQFF	TGTGCCAGCAGTTCCGCTAGCGGGATTTCCTACAATGAGCAGTTCTTC
17	-	TRBJ2-6	-	TRBV28	CASSLRQELSGANVLTF	TGTGCCAGCAGTTTAAGACAGGAGCTCTCTGGGGCCAACGTCCTGACTTTC
14	few	TRBJ1-3	-	TRBV4-3	CASSQDGSGNTIYF	TGCGCCAGCAGCCAAGATGGGTCAGGGAACACCATATATTTT
13	-	TRBJ2-1	-	TRBV7-9	CASSEKKANEQFF	TGTGCCAGCAGTGAAAAGAAGGCCAATGAGCAGTTCTTC
16	-	TRBJ2-3	TRBD2	TRBV9	CASSVETSGRPDTQYF	TGTGCCAGCAGCGTAGAGACTAGCGGGAGGCCAGATACGCAGTATTTT
15	few	TRBJ1-2	TRBD1	TRBV27	CASRETTGPTYGYTF	TGTGCCAGCAGGGAGACGACAGGGCCGACCTATGGCTACACCTTC
14	many	TRBJ1-5	-	TRBV7-8	CASSLVFGNQPQHF	TGTGCCAGCAGCTTAGTCTTCGGTAATCAGCCCCAGCATTTT
14	many	TRBJ1-1	-	TRBV5-1	CASSFWGPEQVAFF	TGCGCCAGCAGCTTCTGGGGCCCGGAGCAGGTAGCTTTCTTT
16	few	TRBJ2-5	-	TRBV5-8	CASSLVTEAFVETQYF	TGTGCCAGCAGCTTGGTGACTGAGGCTTTCGTTGAGACCCAGTACTTC
19	many	TRBJ2-7	-	TRBV4-3	CASSQDQLDWESGRYEQYF	TGCGCCAGCAGCCAAGATCAGTTGGATTGGGAGTCGGGTCGGTACGAGCAGTACTTC
15	-	TRBJ2-2	-	TRBV7-6	CASSGLAQNTGELFF	TGTGCCAGCAGCGGTCTAGCGCAGAACACCGGGGAGCTGTTTTTT